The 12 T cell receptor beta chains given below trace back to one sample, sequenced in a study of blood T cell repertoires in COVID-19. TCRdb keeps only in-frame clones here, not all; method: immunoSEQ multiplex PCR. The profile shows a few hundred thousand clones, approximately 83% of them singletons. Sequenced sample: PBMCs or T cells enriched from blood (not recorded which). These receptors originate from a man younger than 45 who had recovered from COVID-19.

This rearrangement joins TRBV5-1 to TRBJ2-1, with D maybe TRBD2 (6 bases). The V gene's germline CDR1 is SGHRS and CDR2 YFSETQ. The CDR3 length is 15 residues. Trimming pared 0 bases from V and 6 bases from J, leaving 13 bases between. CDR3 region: CASSLGGGQSNEQFF. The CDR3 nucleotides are TGCGCCAGCAGCTTGGGAGGAGGGCAGAGCAATGAGCAGTTCTTC. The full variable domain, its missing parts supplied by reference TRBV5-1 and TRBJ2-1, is KAGVTQTPRYLIKTRGQQVTLSCSPISGHRSVSWYQQTPGQGLQFLFEYFSETQRNKGNFPGRFSGRQFSNSRSEMNVSTLELGDSALYLCASSLGGGQSNEQFFGPGTRLTVL.

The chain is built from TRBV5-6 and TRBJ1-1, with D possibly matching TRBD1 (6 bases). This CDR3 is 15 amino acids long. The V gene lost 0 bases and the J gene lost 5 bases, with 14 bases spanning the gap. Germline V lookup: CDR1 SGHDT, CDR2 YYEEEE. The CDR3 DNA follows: TGTGCCAGCAGCTTGGGGACAGTGAGGTGGACTGAAGCTTTCTTT. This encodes CASSLGTVRWTEAFF.

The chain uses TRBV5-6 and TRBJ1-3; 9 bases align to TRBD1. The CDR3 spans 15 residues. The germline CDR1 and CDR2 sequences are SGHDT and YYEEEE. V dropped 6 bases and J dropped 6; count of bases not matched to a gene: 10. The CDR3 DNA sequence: TGTGCCAGCAACTACCGCCGGGACAGGGAAAACACCATATATTTT. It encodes CASNYRRDRENTIYF.

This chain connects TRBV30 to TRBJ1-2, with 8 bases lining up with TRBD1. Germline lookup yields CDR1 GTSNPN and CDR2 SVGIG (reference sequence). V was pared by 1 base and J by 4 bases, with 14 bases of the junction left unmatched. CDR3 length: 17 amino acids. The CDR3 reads CAWSAGTGPLVAYGYTF. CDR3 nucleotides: TGTGCCTGGAGTGCTGGGACAGGCCCCTTGGTTGCCTATGGCTACACCTTC.

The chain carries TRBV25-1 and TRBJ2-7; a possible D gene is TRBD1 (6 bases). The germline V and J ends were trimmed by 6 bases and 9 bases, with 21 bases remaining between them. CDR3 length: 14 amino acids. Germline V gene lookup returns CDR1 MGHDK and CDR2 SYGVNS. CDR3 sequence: CASSESTRGVGQYF. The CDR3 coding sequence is TGTGCCAGCAGCGAGAGTACCAGGGGTGTCGGGCAGTACTTC.

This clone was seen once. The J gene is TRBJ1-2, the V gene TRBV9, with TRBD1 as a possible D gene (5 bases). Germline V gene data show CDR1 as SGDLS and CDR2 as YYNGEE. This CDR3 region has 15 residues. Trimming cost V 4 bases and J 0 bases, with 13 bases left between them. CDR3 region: CASSLRQSANYGYTF. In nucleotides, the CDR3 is TGTGCCAGCAGCCTGAGACAGTCCGCTAACTATGGCTACACCTTC.

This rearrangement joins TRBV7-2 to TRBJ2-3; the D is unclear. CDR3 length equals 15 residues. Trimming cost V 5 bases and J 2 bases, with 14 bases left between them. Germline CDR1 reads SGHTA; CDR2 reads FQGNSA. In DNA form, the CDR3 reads TGTGCCAGCAGCCCCAGGCAGGCTTACACAGATACGCAGTATTTT. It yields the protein CASSPRQAYTDTQYF.

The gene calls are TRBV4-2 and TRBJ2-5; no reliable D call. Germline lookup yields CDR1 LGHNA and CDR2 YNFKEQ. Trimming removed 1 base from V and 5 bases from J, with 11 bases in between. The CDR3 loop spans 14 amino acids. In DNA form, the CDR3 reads TGTGCCAGCAGCCAAGGTCAGTTGAAGGAGACCCAGTACTTC. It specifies CASSQGQLKETQYF.

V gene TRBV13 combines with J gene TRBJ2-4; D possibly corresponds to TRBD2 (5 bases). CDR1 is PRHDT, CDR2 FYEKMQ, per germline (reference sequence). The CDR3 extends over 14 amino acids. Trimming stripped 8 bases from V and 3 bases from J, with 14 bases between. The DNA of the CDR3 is TGTGCCAGCCGGACTTTAGGAGACAAAAACATTCAGTACTTC. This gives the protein CASRTLGDKNIQYF.

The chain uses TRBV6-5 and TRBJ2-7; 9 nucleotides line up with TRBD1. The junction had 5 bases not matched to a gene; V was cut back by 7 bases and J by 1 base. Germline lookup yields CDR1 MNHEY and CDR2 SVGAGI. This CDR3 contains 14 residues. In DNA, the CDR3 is TGTGCCAGCACAGGGGGGACAGGGTCCTACGAGCAGTACTTC. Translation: CASTGGTGSYEQYF.

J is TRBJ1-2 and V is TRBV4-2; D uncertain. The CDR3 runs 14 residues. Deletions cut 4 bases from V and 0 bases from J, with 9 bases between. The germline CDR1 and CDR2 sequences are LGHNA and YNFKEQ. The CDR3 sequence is CASSPGRTNYGYTF. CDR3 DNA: TGTGCCAGCAGCCCGGGTAGGACTAACTATGGCTACACCTTC.

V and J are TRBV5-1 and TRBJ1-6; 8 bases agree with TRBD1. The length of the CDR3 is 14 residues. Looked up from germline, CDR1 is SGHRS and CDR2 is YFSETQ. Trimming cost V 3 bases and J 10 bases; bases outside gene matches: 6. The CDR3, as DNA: TGCGCCAGCAGCTCGGACAGGGTTGGCTCACCCCTCCACTTT. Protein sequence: CASSSDRVGSPLHF. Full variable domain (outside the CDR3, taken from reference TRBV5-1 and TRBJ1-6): KAGVTQTPRYLIKTRGQQVTLSCSPISGHRSVSWYQQTPGQGLQFLFEYFSETQRNKGNFPGRFSGRQFSNSRSEMNVSTLELGDSALYLCASSSDRVGSPLHFGNGTRLTVT.